Listed below are T cell receptor beta chains from one sample, sequenced in a study of yellow fever vaccine responses in identical twins. TCRdb used MiXCR to reprocess the RT-PCR reads, holding one entry per CDR3 protein. The sample includes about 34,000 distinct CDR3 sequences, about three fifths of them seen just once. The sample here was T cells from blood (PBMCs), unsorted or a sorted subset (not recorded which), taken before or after yellow fever vaccination (not recorded which). The receptors were gathered from a woman younger than 35 who received the yellow fever vaccine. Both conserved end residues are part of each CDR3. A D gene is named only where the DNA matches it firmly. Where a row states a size, it is once, few, many or the class of an expanded clone; other rows omit it.

cdr3_aa	cdr3_nt	j_call	clone_size	v_call	d_call
CASQGEGGNNEQFF	TGTGCCAGCCAGGGAGAAGGGGGAAACAATGAGCAGTTCTTC	TRBJ2-1	-	TRBV13	-
CASSSGKRGASTDTQYF	TGTGCCAGCAGCTCGGGTAAACGAGGGGCGAGTACAGATACGCAGTATTTT	TRBJ2-3	few	TRBV11-2	-
CATPPDSFNQPQHF	TGCGCCACACCGCCCGACAGTTTCAATCAGCCCCAGCATTTT	TRBJ1-5	once	TRBV10-1	-
CSVRGQPNTGELFF	TGCAGCGTCCGTGGACAGCCGAACACCGGGGAGCTGTTTTTT	TRBJ2-2	-	TRBV29-1	-
CASSSEEVTDTQYF	TGTGCCAGCAGCAGCGAAGAAGTGACAGATACGCAGTATTTT	TRBJ2-3	-	TRBV12-3/TRBV12-4	-
CSAFMSSSSYNEQFF	TGCAGTGCTTTCATGTCATCGAGCTCCTACAATGAGCAGTTCTTC	TRBJ2-1	few	TRBV20-1	-
CASSLRETQYF	TGTGCCAGCAGCTTGCGAGAGACCCAGTACTTC	TRBJ2-5	few	TRBV11-1	-
CASRTRGSGTEAFF	TGTGCCAGCAGAACACGGGGGTCGGGAACTGAAGCTTTCTTT	TRBJ1-1	-	TRBV6-1	-
CASSQEASGRAGDEQFF	TGTGCCAGCAGCCAAGAAGCTAGCGGGAGGGCTGGGGATGAGCAGTTCTTC	TRBJ2-1	once	TRBV4-2	TRBD2
CASSPMEDTEAFF	TGTGCCAGCTCACCAATGGAAGACACTGAAGCTTTCTTT	TRBJ1-1	-	TRBV18	-
CASSQASGSRNEQFF	TGTGCCAGCAGCCAAGCCAGCGGGAGTAGGAATGAGCAGTTCTTC	TRBJ2-1	-	TRBV4-2	TRBD2
CSARDRQGTIYNEQFF	TGCAGTGCTAGAGATAGACAGGGGACAATCTACAATGAGCAGTTCTTC	TRBJ2-1	-	TRBV20-1	TRBD1
CASSPLAPNAAGELFF	TGTGCCAGCAGTCCACTAGCGCCTAATGCGGCCGGGGAGCTGTTTTTT	TRBJ2-2	-	TRBV28	TRBD2
CASSLFSSTDTQYF	TGTGCCAGCAGCTTATTCTCCAGCACAGATACGCAGTATTTT	TRBJ2-3	few	TRBV7-6	-
CASSFNRDNEQFF	TGTGCCAGCAGCTTCAACAGGGACAATGAGCAGTTCTTC	TRBJ2-1	-	TRBV11-2	-
CSVETTGSSYEQYF	TGCAGCGTTGAAACGACAGGGAGCTCCTACGAGCAGTACTTC	TRBJ2-7	-	TRBV29-1	TRBD1
CASSGEAGPTYEQYF	TGTGCCAGCAGTGGGGAGGCAGGCCCGACCTACGAGCAGTACTTC	TRBJ2-7	-	TRBV2	-
CASSLAGWGLAEQFF	TGTGCCAGCAGCTTAGCTGGTTGGGGACTAGCGGAGCAGTTCTTC	TRBJ2-1	-	TRBV11-1	TRBD2
CASSLRIAQETQYF	TGTGCCAGCAGCTTACGAATCGCCCAAGAGACCCAGTACTTC	TRBJ2-5	-	TRBV7-6	-
CRLGLGNQPQHF	TGCAGACTGGGCCTGGGAAATCAGCCCCAGCATTTT	TRBJ1-5	-	TRBV29-1	-
CASSLWSSNTGELFF	TGTGCCAGCAGCTTATGGTCTTCAAACACCGGGGAGCTGTTTTTT	TRBJ2-2	-	TRBV7-2	-
CASSLEVEKLFF	TGTGCCAGCAGCTTAGAGGTCGAGAAACTGTTTTTT	TRBJ1-4	-	TRBV7-9	-
CASSQAMTSLYYGYTF	TGCGCCAGCAGCCAAGCCATGACCTCCCTCTACTATGGCTACACCTTC	TRBJ1-2	-	TRBV4-3	-
CASSEKAYLGGTEAFF	TGCGCCAGCAGCGAGAAAGCTTACTTGGGAGGCACTGAAGCTTTCTTT	TRBJ1-1	once	TRBV5-1	-
CATSREVGATEAFF	TGTGCCACCAGCAGAGAGGTGGGGGCCACTGAAGCTTTCTTT	TRBJ1-1	-	TRBV15	-
CAISERGSNEQFF	TGTGCCATCAGTGAGCGGGGCAGCAATGAGCAGTTCTTC	TRBJ2-1	-	TRBV10-3	-
CASSPRVQPEAFF	TGTGCCAGCTCACCACGCGTGCAGCCAGAAGCTTTCTTT	TRBJ1-1	-	TRBV18	-
CASSGRSFQETQYF	TGTGCCAGCAGTGGACGGTCTTTCCAAGAGACCCAGTACTTC	TRBJ2-5	-	TRBV28	-
CARRDRNTEAFF	TGTGCCAGACGAGACCGGAACACTGAAGCTTTCTTT	TRBJ1-1	-	TRBV2	-
CASSLSVTSWGSGEQFF	TGTGCCAGCAGTTTATCTGTGACTTCGTGGGGTTCCGGTGAGCAGTTCTTC	TRBJ2-1	-	TRBV27	-
CSARRGQGSHEQFF	TGCAGTGCTAGAAGGGGACAGGGGTCCCATGAGCAGTTCTTC	TRBJ2-1	-	TRBV20-1	TRBD1
CAISPSGGFNTEAFF	TGTGCCATCAGTCCCTCAGGAGGGTTTAACACTGAAGCTTTCTTT	TRBJ1-1	-	TRBV10-3	-
CSARGGGQPYNEQFF	TGCAGTGCTAGGGGCGGGGGACAACCCTACAATGAGCAGTTCTTC	TRBJ2-1	few	TRBV20-1	-
CASSSTRVEQFF	TGTGCCAGCAGTTCTACTAGGGTTGAGCAGTTCTTC	TRBJ2-1	few	TRBV27	-
CASSEGGTPQGNQYF	TGTGCCAGCAGTGAGGGCGGGACCCCTCAAGGAAACCAGTACTTC	TRBJ2-7	few	TRBV2	-
CASSLNRAYGEQFF	TGTGCCAGCAGCTTAAACCGGGCCTACGGGGAGCAGTTCTTC	TRBJ2-1	-	TRBV5-4	-
CASSQVVVRDSNTEAFF	TGCGCCAGCAGCCAAGTTGTCGTCCGGGATTCGAACACTGAAGCTTTCTTT	TRBJ1-1	-	TRBV4-1	-
CASSDILNTEAFF	TGTGCCAGCAGTGATATACTGAACACTGAAGCTTTCTTT	TRBJ1-1	few	TRBV25-1	-
CASSSEGGPTDTQYF	TGTGCCAGCAGCTCAGAGGGGGGCCCCACAGATACGCAGTATTTT	TRBJ2-3	-	TRBV9	-
CASSLLASSTDTQYF	TGCGCCAGCAGCTTACTAGCCAGCTCCACAGATACGCAGTATTTT	TRBJ2-3	-	TRBV4-1	-
CASGIGMNTEAFF	TGTGCCAGCGGAATCGGAATGAACACTGAAGCTTTCTTT	TRBJ1-1	-	TRBV2	-
CASSRRGAPSTDTQYF	TGTGCCAGCAGCCGCCGGGGGGCGCCTAGCACAGATACGCAGTATTTT	TRBJ2-3	-	TRBV7-3	-
CASRPEGGGNEKLFF	TGTGCCAGCAGACCCGAGGGGGGGGGGAATGAAAAACTGTTTTTT	TRBJ1-4	-	TRBV12-3/TRBV12-4	-
CASSRLQGAATEAFF	TGTGCCAGTAGCAGATTACAGGGGGCGGCCACTGAAGCTTTCTTT	TRBJ1-1	few	TRBV19	TRBD1
CASSLTIRESFF	TGTGCCAGCAGCTTAACGATCAGGGAGTCTTTCTTT	TRBJ1-1	-	TRBV11-3	-